The next 22 T cell receptor beta chains were all read from a single sample in a study of immune evolution from preneoplasia to lung adenocarcinoma (dated by TCRdb to the early 2020s). Library preparation was by the immunoSEQ multiplex PCR assay. The table comes from immuneACCESS by way of TCRdb, which keeps in-frame sequences with V and J called. Part of the clones is missing from these tables; in studies checked, under half for an unresolved V gene and the rest for unknown reasons. The sample profile shows fewer than 50,000 clones; 65% to 80% of them were found once. The ten largest clones capture around 5.1% of the sample. Sequencing used FFPE invasive lung adenocarcinoma tissue. The cell subset or site label on this specimen signifies: frankly invasive lung adenocarcinoma (ADC). All receptors derive from a person aged 55 to 69 with lung adenocarcinoma.

The chain employs TRBV2 and TRBJ2-5; a weak D match, TRBD1 (5 bases). V was clipped by 6 bases and J by 5 bases, with 16 bases between them. Germline assignment: CDR1 SNHLY and CDR2 FYNNEI. This CDR3 comprises 14 residues. CDR3 region: CASRDNQGWETQYF. The CDR3 DNA follows: TGTGCCAGCAGGGACAATCAGGGCTGGGAGACCCAGTACTTC.

The rearrangement joins TRBV28 to TRBJ2-7; D unclear. The CDR3 has 15 amino acids. Per the germline V gene, CDR1 is MDHEN and CDR2 is SYDVKM. Deletions cut 6 bases from V and 0 bases from J, with 15 bases between. This chain's CDR3 is CASSHDATFSYEQYF. DNA for the CDR3: TGTGCCAGCAGCCACGACGCAACCTTCTCCTACGAGCAGTACTTC.

V gene TRBV5-4 combines with J gene TRBJ1-1; weak D call: TRBD1 (5 bases). Germline CDR1 reads SGHNT; CDR2 reads YYREEE (reference sequence). Trimming cost V 3 bases and J 1 base, with 13 bases left between them. CDR3 length: 15 amino acids. CDR3 in amino acids: CASSSYGGPNTEAFF. The CDR3 DNA follows: TGTGCCAGCAGCTCCTACGGGGGACCGAACACTGAAGCTTTCTTT.

V gene TRBV5-1 combines with J gene TRBJ1-2, with D unclear. Trimming removed 1 base from V and 7 bases from J, with 17 bases in between. From germline, CDR1 is SGHRS and CDR2 YFSETQ. The CDR3 runs to 15 residues. The CDR3: CASSLIPGVVGGYTF. As DNA, the CDR3 is TGCGCCAGCAGCTTGATCCCGGGTGTGGTTGGTGGCTACACCTTC.

J is TRBJ2-2 and V is TRBV15, with 16 bases aligning to TRBD2. Germline CDR1 is LNHNV and CDR2 is YYDKDF (reference sequence). Germline trimming cut 2 bases from V and 4 bases from J; bases unmatched to any gene: 10. The CDR3 runs 20 residues. The CDR3 DNA follows: TGTGCCACCAGCAGATGGCCGGGACTAGCGGGAGGGCCGGGCACCGGGGAGCTGTTTTTT. As protein: CATSRWPGLAGGPGTGELFF.

The chain carries TRBV5-8 and TRBJ2-1; 7 nucleotides agree with TRBD2. Trimming removed 4 bases from V and 3 bases from J; junction bases left unmatched: 7. CDR3 size: 15 residues. Germline V CDR1 and CDR2: SGHTS, YDEGEE. CDR3 region: CASSPRGRGYNEQFF. The CDR3 bases are TGTGCCAGCAGCCCCCGCGGGAGAGGCTACAATGAGCAGTTCTTC.

This clone turned up a few times. The V and J genes are TRBV5-4 and TRBJ2-5; 8 positions agree with TRBD2. The CDR3 has 14 residues. Germline V lookup: CDR1 SGHNT, CDR2 YYREEE (reference sequence). Trimming at V came to 2 bases and at J to 5 bases, leaving 5 bases not matched to a gene. The CDR3 DNA sequence: TGTGCCAGCAGCTTTGGGCGGGAGGTGGAGACCCAGTACTTC. This gives the protein CASSFGREVETQYF.

V usage is TRBV7-6 and J usage is TRBJ2-2; D unresolved. Per germline, CDR1 SGHVS and CDR2 FNYEAQ. The ends were cut back, 9 bases at V and 6 bases at J, with 20 bases in the middle. This CDR3 has 15 residues. CDR3 protein: CARTKSRVCSGELFF. The CDR3 nucleotides read TGTGCCAGGACAAAGAGTAGGGTTTGCTCCGGGGAGCTGTTTTTT.

This chain uses TRBV6-5 with TRBJ2-7; D is ambiguous. The germline V and J ends were trimmed by 0 bases and 7 bases, with 10 bases remaining between them. Germline loops: CDR1 MNHEY, CDR2 SVGAGI. The CDR3 length is 13 residues. CDR3 protein: CASSYSPQLEQYF. CDR3 DNA: TGTGCCAGCAGTTACTCGCCTCAATTGGAGCAGTACTTC.

This clone was observed a single time. The chain joins TRBV19 to TRBJ1-4; D gene ambiguous. The CDR3 contains 15 residues. V lost 5 bases to trimming and J lost 3 bases, with 13 bases between them. Germline V CDR1 and CDR2: LNHDA, SQIVND (reference sequence). In DNA form, the CDR3 reads TGTGCCAGTAGTGCACGACGGATACCTAATGAAAAACTGTTTTTT. Translation gives CASSARRIPNEKLFF.

The V call is TRBV20-1, the J call TRBJ2-1; D is undetermined. Germline CDR1 DFQATT, CDR2 SNEGSKA (reference sequence). The CDR3 covers 11 residues. The V end lost 0 bases, the J end lost 4 bases, and 1 base lay between the germline ends. The CDR3 spells CSARDYNEQFF. CDR3 sequence (DNA): TGCAGTGCTAGAGATTACAATGAGCAGTTCTTC.

The CDR3 coding sequence is TGTGCCAGCGGGGACAGATTTAACTATGGCTACACCTTC. This sequence encodes CASGDRFNYGYTF. V is TRBV25-1 and J is TRBJ1-2; TRBD1 aligns across 7 bases. Germline V gene data show CDR1 as MGHDK and CDR2 as SYGVNS. The length of the CDR3 is 13 residues. V dropped 8 bases and J dropped 1; count of bases not matched to a gene: 4.

V gene TRBV27 combines with J gene TRBJ1-2; 9 bases are a match to TRBD1. V was clipped by 5 bases and J by 7 bases; unmatched bases: 8. The CDR3 is 14 residues long. Germline CDR1 and CDR2: MNHEY and SMNVEV (reference sequence). DNA of the CDR3: TGTGCCAGCAGTACCTACAGGGGGCGAAGTGGCTACACCTTC. Translated: CASSTYRGRSGYTF.

This clone was found once. The chain links TRBV6-5 to TRBJ2-1, with TRBD2 matching 7 bases. From germline, CDR1 is MNHEY and CDR2 SVGAGI. This CDR3 comprises 15 residues. Trimming at V came to 2 bases and at J to 7 bases, leaving 8 bases not matched to a gene. This chain's CDR3 is CASSYGGGPRNEQFF. CDR3 bases: TGTGCCAGCAGTTACGGGGGAGGGCCGCGGAATGAGCAGTTCTTC.

The chain carries TRBV18 and TRBJ1-1; D perhaps matches TRBD1 (6 bases). There are 13 residues in the CDR3. From germline, CDR1 is KGHSH and CDR2 LQKENI. V gave up 3 bases and J gave up 7 bases, with 12 bases separating them. As DNA, the CDR3 is TGTGCCAGCTCACCGACCCAGGGGAGTGAAGCTTTCTTT. This codes for CASSPTQGSEAFF.

This sequence joins TRBV7-3 and TRBJ1-1; D gene unclear. With 4 bases removed from V and 5 bases from J, the gap between germline ends came to 11 bases. The CDR3 spans 13 residues. Germline CDR1 is SGHTA and CDR2 is FQGTGA. CDR3 loop: CASSSRRETEAFF. The CDR3 DNA follows: TGTGCCAGCAGCTCTCGAAGGGAGACTGAAGCTTTCTTT.

The chain employs TRBV28 and TRBJ2-3, with 8 positions matching TRBD1. CDR3 length: 14 residues. Germline loops: CDR1 MDHEN, CDR2 SYDVKM. With 9 bases clipped from V and 1 base from J, the junction kept 6 bases outside the gene matches. CDR3 in DNA: TGTGCCAGTCTGACGACAGGGGGCACAGATACGCAGTATTTT. This codes for CASLTTGGTDTQYF.

The J gene is TRBJ2-1, the V gene TRBV29-1; 10 bases align to TRBD1. CDR1 is SQVTM and CDR2 is ANQGSEA in the germline V gene. The CDR3 runs to 14 residues. The V and J ends lost 2 bases and 10 bases, in that order; junction bases with no gene match: 8. The CDR3 loop reads CSVEKGTGAWEQFF. The CDR3 nucleotides read TGCAGCGTTGAAAAGGGGACAGGGGCTTGGGAGCAGTTCTTC.

The genes are TRBV18 and TRBJ2-5; the D is unclear. CDR3 length: 13 residues. V was trimmed by 2 bases and J by 5 bases, leaving 9 bases between them. The germline V gene has CDR1 KGHSH and CDR2 LQKENI. The CDR3 sequence is CASSPTAAETQYF. DNA of the CDR3: TGTGCCAGCTCACCAACGGCGGCGGAGACCCAGTACTTC.

This clone showed up just once. The rearrangement uses TRBV9 and TRBJ2-2; TRBD1 matches at 7 bases. V lost 5 bases, J lost 6 bases, and 19 bases stayed unmatched. CDR3 length: 18 amino acids. The germline gives CDR1 SGDLS, CDR2 YYNGEE. CDR3 nucleotide sequence: TGTGCCAGCAGTTCCCGAGACGGGACAGAGGTCGGGGCCGGGGAGCTGTTTTTT. It yields the protein CASSSRDGTEVGAGELFF.

V is TRBV27 and J is TRBJ1-3; D unresolved. CDR3 length: 15 residues. Germline V gene lookup returns CDR1 MNHEY and CDR2 SMNVEV (reference sequence). The V end lost 3 bases, the J end lost 4 bases, and 13 bases lay between the germline ends. Here the CDR3 DNA reads TGTGCCAGCAGTTTTACGTCGGGCACCGGAAACACCATATATTTT. It specifies CASSFTSGTGNTIYF.

This clone occurred a few times. This sequence joins TRBV6-6 and TRBJ1-3; D gene uncertain. Germline CDR1 reads MNHNY; CDR2 reads SVGAGI (reference sequence). V lost 8 bases and J lost 0, with 11 bases in between. This CDR3 has 14 residues. The CDR3 nucleotides are TGTGCCAGCCGTGACTTGAGCTCTGGAAACACCATATATTTT. This translates into CASRDLSSGNTIYF.